The next 9 T cell receptor beta chains were all read from a single sample in a study of T cell repertoires in cytomegalovirus infection. No cognate antigen is known for these TCRs. One entry per CDR3 protein, called by TCRdb with MiXCR from the reads. The sample contains roughly 350,000 distinct CDR3 sequences, about 35% of which appear only once. The input for sequencing was cultured PBMCs, taken from culture after CMV antigen stimulation. The receptors were gathered from a human donor in good health (CMV status not recorded). Some clones in this sample may be carry-over from other donors' samples.

This clonotype was observed a handful of times. This chain uses TRBV11-3 with TRBJ2-6; TRBD2 agrees at 9 bases. CDR3 length equals 18 residues. J gave up 0 bases and V 4 bases, and 7 bases lay outside the gene matches. Per germline, CDR1 SGHNT and CDR2 YENEEA. CDR3 nucleotide sequence: TGTGCCAGCAGCTCCTCCGGGACTAGCTCCTCTGGGGCCAACGTCCTGACTTTC. Protein sequence: CASSSSGTSSSGANVLTF. Supplemented by reference TRBV11-3 and TRBJ2-6, the full variable domain reads EAGVVQSPRYKIIEKKQPVAFWCNPISGHNTLYWYLQNLGQGPELLIRYENEEAVDDSQLPKDRFSAERLKGVDSTLKIQPAELGDSAVYLCASSSSGTSSSGANVLTFGAGSRLTVL.

A few counts support this clonotype. V usage is TRBV19 and J usage is TRBJ1-2; weak D call: TRBD1 (6 bases). Deletions cut 9 bases from V and 2 bases from J, with 13 bases between. This CDR3 region has 13 residues. Per germline, CDR1 LNHDA and CDR2 SQIVND (reference sequence). CDR3 sequence reads: CASRTTGNYGYTF. For the CDR3, the DNA is TGTGCCAGCCGTACCACAGGGAACTATGGCTACACCTTC.

The J gene is TRBJ2-1, the V gene TRBV24-1; D could derive from TRBD1 or TRBD2 (5 bases each). Trimming shortened V by 5 bases and J by 5 bases, and 18 bases separated the two germline ends. The length of the CDR3 is 16 residues. Germline V lookup: CDR1 KGHDR, CDR2 SFDVKD. CDR3 residues: CATSAQYGGTNNEQFF. The DNA for the CDR3 is TGTGCCACCAGTGCCCAATATGGGGGTACAAACAATGAGCAGTTCTTC.

J is TRBJ1-5 and V is TRBV19, with 12 bases aligning to TRBD1. This CDR3 is built from 18 residues. Germline V CDR1 and CDR2: LNHDA, SQIVND (reference sequence). The V gene end was trimmed by 5 bases and the J gene end by 4 bases; junction bases not matched to a gene: 12. CDR3 in amino acids: CASSARDRGRVGNQPQHF. The CDR3 coding sequence is TGTGCCAGTAGTGCCCGGGACAGGGGGCGCGTGGGAAATCAGCCCCAGCATTTT.

This clonotype was seen a handful of times. The rearrangement uses TRBV12-3 or TRBV12-4 and TRBJ1-6; TRBD1 aligns across 9 bases. The CDR3 totals 15 residues. The V segment lost 6 bases and the J segment 7 bases; nucleotides outside the gene matches: 7. CDR3 residues: CASRAEGQGNSPLHF. The CDR3 coding sequence is TGTGCCAGCAGAGCAGAAGGACAGGGGAATTCACCCCTCCACTTT.

This clonotype came up a few times. The V and J genes are TRBV28 and TRBJ1-4; 10 bases fit TRBD1. The CDR3 length is 14 residues. The junction had 7 bases not matched to a gene; V was cut back by 7 bases and J by 8 bases. Germline CDR1 is MDHEN and CDR2 is SYDVKM. CDR3 nucleotides: TGTGCCAGCACCCCGGGACAGGGGTGGGAAAAACTGTTTTTT. Translated: CASTPGQGWEKLFF. Drawing the rest from reference TRBV28 and TRBJ1-4, the complete variable domain is DVKVTQSSRYLVKRTGEKVFLECVQDMDHENMFWYRQDPGLGLRLIYFSYDVKMKEKGDIPEGYSVSREKKERFSLILESASTNQTSMYLCASTPGQGWEKLFFGSGTQLSVL.

V usage is TRBV4-1 and J usage is TRBJ2-1; no clear D. The V gene's germline CDR1 is MGHRA and CDR2 YSYEKL. Trimming pared 4 bases from V and 0 bases from J, leaving 7 bases between. The CDR3 has 14 amino acids. The CDR3 is CASSPVASYNEQFF. The CDR3 DNA reads as TGCGCCAGCAGCCCCGTTGCCTCCTACAATGAGCAGTTCTTC.

This clonotype was seen a single time. This chain uses TRBV7-6 with TRBJ1-2; 9 positions agree with TRBD1. CDR1 and CDR2 (germline): SGHVS, FNYEAQ. Unmatched junction bases numbered 11, after V lost 6 bases and J lost 6 bases. The CDR3 consists of 15 residues. The chain's CDR3 is CASRARDREDDGYTF. For the CDR3, the DNA is TGTGCCAGCAGGGCCCGGGACAGGGAGGACGATGGCTACACCTTC. Looking up the rest from reference TRBV7-6 and TRBJ1-2 gives the full variable domain: GAGVSQSPRYKVTKRGQDVALRCDPISGHVSLYWYRQALGQGPEFLTYFNYEAQQDKSGLPNDRFSAERPEGSISTLTIQRTEQRDSAMYRCASRARDREDDGYTFGSGTRLTVV.

The rearrangement links TRBV19 to TRBJ1-2; no clear D. The germline gives CDR1 LNHDA, CDR2 SQIVND (reference sequence). The CDR3 extends over 12 amino acids. V gave up 6 bases and J gave up 4 bases, with 9 bases separating them. This chain's CDR3 is CASRPDAYGYTF. As DNA, the CDR3 is TGTGCCAGTAGGCCCGACGCCTATGGCTACACCTTC.